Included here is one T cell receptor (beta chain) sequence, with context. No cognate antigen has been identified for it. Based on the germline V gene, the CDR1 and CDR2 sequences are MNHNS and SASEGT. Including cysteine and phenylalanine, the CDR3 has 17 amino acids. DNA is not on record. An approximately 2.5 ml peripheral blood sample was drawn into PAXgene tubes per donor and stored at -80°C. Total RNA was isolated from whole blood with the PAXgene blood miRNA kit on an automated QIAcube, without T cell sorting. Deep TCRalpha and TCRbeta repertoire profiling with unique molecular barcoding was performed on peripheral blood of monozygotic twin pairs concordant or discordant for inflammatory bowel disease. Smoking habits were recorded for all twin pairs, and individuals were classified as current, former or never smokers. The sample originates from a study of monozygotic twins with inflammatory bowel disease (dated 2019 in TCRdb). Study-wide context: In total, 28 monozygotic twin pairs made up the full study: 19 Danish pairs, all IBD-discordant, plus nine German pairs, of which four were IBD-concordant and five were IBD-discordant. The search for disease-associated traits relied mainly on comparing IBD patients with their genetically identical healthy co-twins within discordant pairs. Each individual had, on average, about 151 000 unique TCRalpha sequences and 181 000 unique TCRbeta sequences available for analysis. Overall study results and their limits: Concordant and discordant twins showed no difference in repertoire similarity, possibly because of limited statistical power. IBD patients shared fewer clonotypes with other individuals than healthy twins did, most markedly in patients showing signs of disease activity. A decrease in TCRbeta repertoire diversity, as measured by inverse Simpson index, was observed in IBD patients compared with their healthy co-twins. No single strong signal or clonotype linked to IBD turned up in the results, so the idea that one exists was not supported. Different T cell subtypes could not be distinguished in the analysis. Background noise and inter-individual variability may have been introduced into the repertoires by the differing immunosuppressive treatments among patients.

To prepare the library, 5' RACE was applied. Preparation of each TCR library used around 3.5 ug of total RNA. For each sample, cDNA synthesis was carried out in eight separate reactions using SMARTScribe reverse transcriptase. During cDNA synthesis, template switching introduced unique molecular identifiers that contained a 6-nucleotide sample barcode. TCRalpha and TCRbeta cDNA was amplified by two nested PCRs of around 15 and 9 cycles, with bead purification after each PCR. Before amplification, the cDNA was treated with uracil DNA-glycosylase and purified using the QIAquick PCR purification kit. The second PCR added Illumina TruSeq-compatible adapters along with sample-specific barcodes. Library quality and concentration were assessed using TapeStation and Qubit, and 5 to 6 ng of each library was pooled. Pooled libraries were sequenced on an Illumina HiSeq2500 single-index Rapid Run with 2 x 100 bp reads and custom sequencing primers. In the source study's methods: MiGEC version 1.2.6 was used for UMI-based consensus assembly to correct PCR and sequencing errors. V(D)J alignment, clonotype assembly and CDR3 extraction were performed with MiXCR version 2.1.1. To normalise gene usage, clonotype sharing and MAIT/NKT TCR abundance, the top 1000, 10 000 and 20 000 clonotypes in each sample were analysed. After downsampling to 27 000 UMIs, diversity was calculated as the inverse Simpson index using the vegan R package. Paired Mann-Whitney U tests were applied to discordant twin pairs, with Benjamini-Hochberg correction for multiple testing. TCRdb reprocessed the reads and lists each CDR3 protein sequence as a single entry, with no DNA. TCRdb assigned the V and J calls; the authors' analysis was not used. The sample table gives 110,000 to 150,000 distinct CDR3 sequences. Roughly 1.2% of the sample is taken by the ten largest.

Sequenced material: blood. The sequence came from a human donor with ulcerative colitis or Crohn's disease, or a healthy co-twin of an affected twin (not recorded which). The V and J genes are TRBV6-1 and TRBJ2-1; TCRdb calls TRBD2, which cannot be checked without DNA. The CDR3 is CASSHFGGNRIYNEQFF.